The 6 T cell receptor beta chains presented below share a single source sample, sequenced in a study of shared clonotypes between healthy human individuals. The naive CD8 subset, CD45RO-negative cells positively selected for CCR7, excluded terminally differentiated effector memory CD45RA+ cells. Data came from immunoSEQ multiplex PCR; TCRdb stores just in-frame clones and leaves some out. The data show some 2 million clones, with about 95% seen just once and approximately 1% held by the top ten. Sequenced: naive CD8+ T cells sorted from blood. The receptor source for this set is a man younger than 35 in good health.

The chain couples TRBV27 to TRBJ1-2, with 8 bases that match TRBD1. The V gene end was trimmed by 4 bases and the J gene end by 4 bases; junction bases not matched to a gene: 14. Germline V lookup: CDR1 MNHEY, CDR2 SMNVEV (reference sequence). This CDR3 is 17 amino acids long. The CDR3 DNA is TGTGCCAGCAGTTCTGGACAGGGAAGGGGAGGGGGCTATGGCTACACCTTC. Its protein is CASSSGQGRGGGYGYTF.

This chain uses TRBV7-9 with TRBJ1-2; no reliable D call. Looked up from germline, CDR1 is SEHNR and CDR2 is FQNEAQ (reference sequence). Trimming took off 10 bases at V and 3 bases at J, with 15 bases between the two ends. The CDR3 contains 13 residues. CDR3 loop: CATNSGDYYGYTF. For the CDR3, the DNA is TGTGCCACCAACTCCGGGGATTACTATGGCTACACCTTC.

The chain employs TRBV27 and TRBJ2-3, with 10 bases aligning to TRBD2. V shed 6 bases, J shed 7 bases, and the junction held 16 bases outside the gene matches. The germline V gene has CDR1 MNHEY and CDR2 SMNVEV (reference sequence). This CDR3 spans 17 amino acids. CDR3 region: CASSLLPGLAELYTQYF. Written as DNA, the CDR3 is TGTGCCAGCAGCTTGCTCCCTGGACTAGCGGAATTATATACGCAGTATTTT.

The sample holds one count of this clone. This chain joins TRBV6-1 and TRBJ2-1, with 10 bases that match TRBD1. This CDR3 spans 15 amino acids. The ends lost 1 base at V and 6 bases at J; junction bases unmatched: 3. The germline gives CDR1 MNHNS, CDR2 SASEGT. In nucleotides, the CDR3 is TGTGCCAGCAGTGAAGAATGGACAGGGGGCAATGAGCAGTTCTTC. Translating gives CASSEEWTGGNEQFF.

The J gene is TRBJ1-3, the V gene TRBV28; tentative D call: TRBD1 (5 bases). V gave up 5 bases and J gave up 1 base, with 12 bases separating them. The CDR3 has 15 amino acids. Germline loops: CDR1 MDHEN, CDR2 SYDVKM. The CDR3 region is CASSLTQESGNTIYF. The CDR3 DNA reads TGTGCCAGCAGTCTAACACAGGAGTCTGGAAACACCATATATTTT.

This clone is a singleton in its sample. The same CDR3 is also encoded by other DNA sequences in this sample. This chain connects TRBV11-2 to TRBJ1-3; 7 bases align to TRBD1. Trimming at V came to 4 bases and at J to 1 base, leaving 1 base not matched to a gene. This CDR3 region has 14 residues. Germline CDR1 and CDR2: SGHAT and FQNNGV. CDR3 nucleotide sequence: TGTGCCAGCAGCTCGACAGGGTCTGGAAACACCATATATTTT. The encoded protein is CASSSTGSGNTIYF.